These T cell receptor beta chains were read from a single sample in a study of tumor-infiltrating lymphocytes in primary liver carcinoma. TCRdb re-derived calls from the multiplex PCR reads in MiXCR, one entry per CDR3 protein. The sample has 250,000 to 400,000 distinct CDR3 sequences, 65% seen once. Sequenced sample: peripheral blood. The source is a man in his forties with primary liver carcinoma and hepatitis B virus infection. Each CDR3 is given with its conserved first and last residue. D genes are given only for firm matches. Clone size appears in some rows only: once, few, many, or a class for an expanded clone.

CDR3: CASSLELSGSETQYF; DNA: TGCGCCAGCAGTTTGGAGCTTAGCGGGAGTGAGACCCAGTACTTC; J: TRBJ2-5; size: NA; D: TRBD2; V: TRBV5-1
CDR3: CASSFLAGKGTQYF; DNA: TGCGCCAGCAGCTTTCTAGCGGGGAAGGGAACGCAGTATTTT; J: TRBJ2-3; size: NA; D: TRBD2; V: TRBV5-1
CDR3: CASSNKISGELFF; DNA: TGCGCCAGCAGTAACAAGATTTCGGGGGAGCTGTTTTTT; J: TRBJ2-2; size: NA; D: NA; V: TRBV10-2
CDR3: CVSGKTSGASYEQYF; DNA: TGTGTCAGCGGCAAGACTAGCGGTGCTTCCTACGAGCAGTACTTC; J: TRBJ2-7; size: NA; D: TRBD2; V: TRBV6-6
CDR3: CSIEVLDSQVTRELLF; DNA: TGCAGCATTGAAGTACTGGACTCTCAGGTCACCAGGGAGCTGCTTTTT; J: TRBJ2-2; size: NA; D: NA; V: TRBV29-1
CDR3: CARSPSSGSLYNEQFF; DNA: TGTGCCAGGAGTCCCTCTAGCGGGAGTCTCTACAATGAGCAGTTCTTC; J: TRBJ2-1; size: NA; D: TRBD2; V: TRBV12-3/TRBV12-4
CDR3: CASSPLPGNLNQPQHF; DNA: TGTGCCAGCAGTCCCCTCCCCGGGAACCTCAATCAGCCCCAGCATTTT; J: TRBJ1-5; size: NA; D: NA; V: TRBV12-3/TRBV12-4
CDR3: CAIRVRDRFNYGYTF; DNA: TGTGCCATCAGGGTCCGGGACAGATTTAACTATGGCTACACCTTC; J: TRBJ1-2; size: NA; D: TRBD1; V: TRBV10-3
CDR3: CASRGTSEDEQYF; DNA: TGTGCCAGCAGAGGGACTAGCGAAGACGAGCAGTACTTC; J: TRBJ2-7; size: many; D: TRBD2; V: TRBV6-2/TRBV6-3
CDR3: CASSLTGITEAFF; DNA: TGTGCCAGCTCACTAACGGGGATAACTGAAGCTTTCTTT; J: TRBJ1-1; size: NA; D: NA; V: TRBV18
CDR3: CSVDGGWGMRTEAFF; DNA: TGCAGCGTTGACGGGGGGTGGGGGATGAGGACTGAAGCTTTCTTT; J: TRBJ1-1; size: medium-sized; D: NA; V: TRBV29-1
CDR3: CASSSLEDTQYF; DNA: TGTGCCAGCAGTTCCTTGGAAGATACGCAGTATTTT; J: TRBJ2-3; size: many; D: NA; V: TRBV6-2/TRBV6-3
CDR3: CANTIGIGRHNEQFF; DNA: TGTGCCAACACCATCGGGATAGGCCGCCACAATGAGCAGTTCTTC; J: TRBJ2-1; size: NA; D: NA; V: TRBV6-2/TRBV6-3
CDR3: CASSRDRGLRDTQYF; DNA: TGTGCCAGCAGCAGGGACAGGGGGCTTAGAGATACGCAGTATTTT; J: TRBJ2-3; size: NA; D: NA; V: TRBV21-1
CDR3: CTSSQDRGQPQHF; DNA: TGCACCAGCAGCCAAGATAGAGGACAGCCCCAGCATTTT; J: TRBJ1-5; size: NA; D: NA; V: TRBV4-3
CDR3: CASSAEARGNNEQFF; DNA: TGTGCCAGCAGTGCTGAGGCTAGGGGGAACAATGAGCAGTTCTTC; J: TRBJ2-1; size: NA; D: NA; V: TRBV2
CDR3: CASSFSGRSGGELFF; DNA: TGTGCCAGCAGTTTTTCCGGGAGGTCCGGCGGGGAGCTGTTTTTT; J: TRBJ2-2; size: many; D: TRBD2; V: TRBV12-3/TRBV12-4
CDR3: CASSTNRAIGGEQYF; DNA: TGCGCCAGCAGTACCAACAGGGCTATCGGGGGTGAGCAGTACTTC; J: TRBJ2-7; size: NA; D: NA; V: TRBV6-1
CDR3: CASTSSYPGAWYF; DNA: TGTGCCAGCACCTCCTCTTATCCGGGGGCTTGGTATTTT; J: TRBJ1-3; size: once; D: NA; V: TRBV7-9
CDR3: CASSTRTGNTGGLFF; DNA: TGTGCCAGCAGCACCCGGACAGGGAACACCGGGGGGCTGTTTTTT; J: TRBJ2-2; size: few; D: TRBD1; V: TRBV11-1
CDR3: CASSLVLASYNEQFF; DNA: TGTGCCAGCAGCTTAGTACTAGCGTCCTACAATGAGCAGTTCTTC; J: TRBJ2-1; size: few; D: TRBD2; V: TRBV7-9
CDR3: CASRLGGGPYNEQFF; DNA: TGTGCCAGCCGTTTAGGTGGGGGCCCCTACAATGAGCAGTTCTTC; J: TRBJ2-1; size: NA; D: NA; V: TRBV28
CDR3: CASSLKGSNTEAFF; DNA: TGTGCCAGCAGTTTAAAGGGTTCGAACACTGAAGCTTTCTTT; J: TRBJ1-1; size: NA; D: NA; V: TRBV28
CDR3: CASTIGTSHYEQYF; DNA: TGTGCCAGCACCATTGGGACCTCACACTACGAGCAGTACTTC; J: TRBJ2-7; size: NA; D: NA; V: TRBV6-2/TRBV6-3
CDR3: CASSRGLAGDEQFF; DNA: TGCGCCAGCAGTCGCGGACTAGCAGGTGATGAACAGTTCTTC; J: TRBJ2-1; size: NA; D: TRBD2; V: TRBV10-2
CDR3: CASSYSGSNQPQHF; DNA: TGTGCCAGCAGTTACTCTGGTTCCAATCAGCCCCAGCATTTT; J: TRBJ1-5; size: many; D: NA; V: TRBV6-6
CDR3: CASSLIDPSYEQYF; DNA: TGTGCCAGCAGCCTAATAGATCCATCCTACGAGCAGTACTTC; J: TRBJ2-7; size: NA; D: NA; V: TRBV5-6
CDR3: CASTGGFKRGRWGNEQFF; DNA: TGTGCCAGCACCGGAGGGTTTAAGAGGGGGCGATGGGGCAATGAGCAGTTCTTC; J: TRBJ2-1; size: once; D: NA; V: TRBV25-1
CDR3: CASSLGTGLAGTYEQYF; DNA: TGTGCCAGCAGCCTAGGAACGGGGCTAGCGGGGACCTACGAGCAGTACTTC; J: TRBJ2-7; size: NA; D: TRBD2; V: TRBV9
CDR3: CASSLMVAQETQYF; DNA: TGTGCCAGCAGTTTAATGGTGGCACAAGAGACCCAGTACTTC; J: TRBJ2-5; size: many; D: NA; V: TRBV12-3/TRBV12-4
CDR3: CASQGQGRHQPQHF; DNA: TGTGCCAGCCAGGGACAGGGGAGGCATCAGCCCCAGCATTTT; J: TRBJ1-5; size: NA; D: TRBD1; V: TRBV6-1
CDR3: CTSSLWGGPSNTGELFF; DNA: TGTACCAGCAGCCTCTGGGGGGGGCCCTCGAACACCGGGGAGCTGTTTTTT; J: TRBJ2-2; size: NA; D: NA; V: TRBV6-1
CDR3: CASSPFGGENYGYTF; DNA: TGTGCCAGCAGCCCGTTCGGGGGCGAGAACTATGGCTACACCTTC; J: TRBJ1-2; size: NA; D: NA; V: TRBV7-9
CDR3: CASSQVPGQGAEQPQHF; DNA: TGCGCCAGCAGCCAAGTTCCGGGACAGGGGGCGGAACAGCCCCAGCATTTT; J: TRBJ1-5; size: few; D: TRBD1; V: TRBV4-1
CDR3: CASSRGVVNGYTF; DNA: TGTGCCAGCAGCCGGGGCGTCGTAAATGGCTACACCTTC; J: TRBJ1-2; size: NA; D: NA; V: TRBV5-6
CDR3: CVSSQALGQAYEQYF; DNA: TGTGTCAGCAGCCAAGCCTTGGGACAGGCCTACGAGCAGTACTTC; J: TRBJ2-7; size: NA; D: TRBD1; V: TRBV4-2
CDR3: CAWIRDIPYVQYF; DNA: TGTGCCTGGATCCGGGACATCCCCTACGTGCAGTACTTC; J: TRBJ2-7; size: NA; D: NA; V: TRBV30
CDR3: CTSSFRGADGYTF; DNA: TGCACCAGCAGCTTTAGGGGCGCGGATGGCTACACCTTC; J: TRBJ1-2; size: NA; D: NA; V: TRBV5-1
CDR3: CVSSLVGGGGYTF; DNA: TGTGTCAGCAGCTTAGTAGGGGGCGGTGGCTACACCTTC; J: TRBJ1-2; size: NA; D: TRBD1; V: TRBV11-2
CDR3: CASSLEPGPYNEQFF; DNA: TGTGCCAGCAGCTTAGAACCGGGCCCCTATAATGAGCAGTTCTTC; J: TRBJ2-1; size: once; D: NA; V: TRBV11-2